A selection of T cell receptor beta chains follows, all from one sample in a study of tumor and adjacent non-tumor tissue in lung cancer. TCRdb analysed the multiplex PCR reads with MiXCR anew, one entry per CDR3 protein. The sample has some 93,000 distinct CDR3 sequences, 67% seen once. Sequences were obtained from lung tumor tissue. Receptors were obtained from a man aged 55 to 70 with non-small cell lung cancer. The CDR3 runs from the conserved cysteine through the conserved F or W. Clone size is shown for a subset of rows, as once, few, many or a class of expanded clone.

cdr3_aa: CAWGWPSGMYNEQFF
clone_size: NA
j_call: TRBJ2-1
v_call: TRBV30

cdr3_aa: CASSEEGIYSPPHF
clone_size: NA
j_call: TRBJ1-6
v_call: TRBV2

cdr3_aa: CASSLGPNQPQHF
clone_size: few
j_call: TRBJ1-5
v_call: TRBV11-3

cdr3_aa: CASSYSEGHTGYEQYF
clone_size: many
j_call: TRBJ2-7
v_call: TRBV6-2/TRBV6-3

cdr3_aa: CASSLRRGLNSGELFF
clone_size: NA
j_call: TRBJ2-2
v_call: TRBV11-1

cdr3_aa: CSGSERGDNEQFF
clone_size: many
j_call: TRBJ2-1
v_call: TRBV29-1

cdr3_aa: CASIKARQETQNF
clone_size: NA
j_call: TRBJ2-5
v_call: TRBV7-2

cdr3_aa: CARSQVGLAGDGRYMQYF
clone_size: NA
j_call: TRBJ2-3
v_call: TRBV4-1

cdr3_aa: CASSLDRGGIEKLFF
clone_size: NA
j_call: TRBJ1-4
v_call: TRBV11-2

cdr3_aa: CASSSRQGLTGEPFF
clone_size: NA
j_call: TRBJ2-2
v_call: TRBV11-2

cdr3_aa: CSVGRAGGSDTQYF
clone_size: once
j_call: TRBJ2-3
v_call: TRBV29-1

cdr3_aa: CASSSGQSFREKLFF
clone_size: many
j_call: TRBJ1-4
v_call: TRBV28

cdr3_aa: CRVRAGQHSRNTVYF
clone_size: NA
j_call: TRBJ1-3
v_call: TRBV29-1

cdr3_aa: CTSSAPLTGPIQYF
clone_size: NA
j_call: TRBJ2-4
v_call: TRBV6-2/TRBV6-3

cdr3_aa: CASSEILGAYEQCF
clone_size: few
j_call: TRBJ2-7
v_call: TRBV6-1

cdr3_aa: CASSFVPESGLEQYF
clone_size: NA
j_call: TRBJ2-7
v_call: TRBV12-3/TRBV12-4

cdr3_aa: CAGSYGGSDTDTQYF
clone_size: NA
j_call: TRBJ2-3
v_call: TRBV6-5

cdr3_aa: CASTEAGTDTQYF
clone_size: many
j_call: TRBJ2-3
v_call: TRBV11-2

cdr3_aa: CASSLGGARQSQHF
clone_size: few
j_call: TRBJ1-5
v_call: TRBV5-1

cdr3_aa: CASSFLGAATGELFF
clone_size: NA
j_call: TRBJ2-2
v_call: TRBV11-3

cdr3_aa: CSVGPTRHEQYF
clone_size: many
j_call: TRBJ2-7
v_call: TRBV29-1

cdr3_aa: CSSSSRGILGNIQYF
clone_size: once
j_call: TRBJ2-4
v_call: TRBV12-3/TRBV12-4

cdr3_aa: CASSLGRDPWGVNIEAFF
clone_size: NA
j_call: TRBJ1-1
v_call: TRBV7-9

cdr3_aa: CASSLGPLQETFNYGYTF
clone_size: NA
j_call: TRBJ1-2
v_call: TRBV5-4

cdr3_aa: CASGYGETQYF
clone_size: NA
j_call: TRBJ2-5
v_call: TRBV11-2

cdr3_aa: CVSSPQGYGQETQYF
clone_size: NA
j_call: TRBJ2-5
v_call: TRBV4-1

cdr3_aa: CANSITLNQETQYF
clone_size: NA
j_call: TRBJ2-5
v_call: TRBV5-1

cdr3_aa: CASSPSRGDTQYF
clone_size: NA
j_call: TRBJ2-3
v_call: TRBV11-2

cdr3_aa: CAGSYPGQTIYGYTF
clone_size: NA
j_call: TRBJ1-2
v_call: TRBV6-6

cdr3_aa: CAISIRKAATEAFF
clone_size: NA
j_call: TRBJ1-1
v_call: TRBV11-3

cdr3_aa: CASSLVRTSSYNEEFF
clone_size: NA
j_call: TRBJ2-1
v_call: TRBV5-5

cdr3_aa: CIVDGAGGFNKQFF
clone_size: NA
j_call: TRBJ2-1
v_call: TRBV29-1

cdr3_aa: CASSNTQNTEAFF
clone_size: NA
j_call: TRBJ1-1
v_call: TRBV2

cdr3_aa: CSVDLRGALDEQFF
clone_size: many
j_call: TRBJ2-1
v_call: TRBV29-1

cdr3_aa: CSARRTGGNTEAFF
clone_size: many
j_call: TRBJ1-1
v_call: TRBV20-1

cdr3_aa: CASSFPCGAYEQYF
clone_size: NA
j_call: TRBJ2-7
v_call: TRBV11-1

cdr3_aa: CSVDSPNTDTQYF
clone_size: NA
j_call: TRBJ2-3
v_call: TRBV29-1

cdr3_aa: CRVRTSTAGQMYTIHF
clone_size: NA
j_call: TRBJ1-3
v_call: TRBV29-1

cdr3_aa: CASSRPWGGKETQYF
clone_size: few
j_call: TRBJ2-5
v_call: TRBV28

cdr3_aa: CVSSQDTGGNEPQYF
clone_size: NA
j_call: NA
v_call: TRBV4-3

cdr3_aa: CSARGGGDTQYF
clone_size: few
j_call: TRBJ2-3
v_call: TRBV20-1

cdr3_aa: CASSFGPSGDGDTQYF
clone_size: NA
j_call: TRBJ2-3
v_call: TRBV28

cdr3_aa: CACSFSVQSGRTDTQYF
clone_size: NA
j_call: TRBJ2-3
v_call: TRBV7-9

cdr3_aa: CASGLKRGPDIEASF
clone_size: NA
j_call: TRBJ1-1
v_call: TRBV11-1

cdr3_aa: CASSLAGSHSGANVLTF
clone_size: NA
j_call: TRBJ2-6
v_call: TRBV4-1

cdr3_aa: CASSQRPNNEKLFF
clone_size: many
j_call: TRBJ1-4
v_call: TRBV4-3

cdr3_aa: CASSLELGNTIYF
clone_size: NA
j_call: TRBJ1-3
v_call: TRBV7-2

cdr3_aa: CASSNDRGPYEQYF
clone_size: medium-sized
j_call: TRBJ2-7
v_call: TRBV11-1

cdr3_aa: CASSHERGANYGHTF
clone_size: NA
j_call: TRBJ1-2
v_call: TRBV6-5

cdr3_aa: CASSSRAVYTDTQYF
clone_size: NA
j_call: TRBJ2-3
v_call: TRBV11-1

cdr3_aa: CASSHPTGQDSYEQYF
clone_size: NA
j_call: TRBJ2-7
v_call: TRBV4-1

cdr3_aa: CASSVFTYQYF
clone_size: NA
j_call: TRBJ2-4
v_call: TRBV6-1

cdr3_aa: CASSLLENYDYTF
clone_size: NA
j_call: TRBJ1-2
v_call: TRBV5-1

cdr3_aa: CASSRGSTDTQYF
clone_size: NA
j_call: TRBJ2-3
v_call: TRBV6-2/TRBV6-3

cdr3_aa: CASSLRTLAQSGANVLTF
clone_size: NA
j_call: TRBJ2-6
v_call: TRBV6-2/TRBV6-3

cdr3_aa: CASSLDPGGGIPYNEQFF
clone_size: NA
j_call: TRBJ2-1
v_call: TRBV11-3